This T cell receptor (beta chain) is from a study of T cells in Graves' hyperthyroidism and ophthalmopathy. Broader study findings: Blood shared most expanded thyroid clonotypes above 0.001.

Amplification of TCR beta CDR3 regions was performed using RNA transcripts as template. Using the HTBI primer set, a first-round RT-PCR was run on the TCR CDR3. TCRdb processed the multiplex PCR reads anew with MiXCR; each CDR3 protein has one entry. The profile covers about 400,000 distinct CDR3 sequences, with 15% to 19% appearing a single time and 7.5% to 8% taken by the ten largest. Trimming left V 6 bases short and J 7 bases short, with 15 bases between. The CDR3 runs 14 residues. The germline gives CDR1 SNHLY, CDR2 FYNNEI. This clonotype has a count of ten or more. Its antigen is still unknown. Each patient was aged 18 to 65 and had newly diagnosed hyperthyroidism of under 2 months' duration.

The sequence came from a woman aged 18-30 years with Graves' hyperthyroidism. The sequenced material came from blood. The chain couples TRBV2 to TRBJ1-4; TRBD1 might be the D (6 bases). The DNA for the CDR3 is TGTGCCAGCAGATTAGGGGGGCTAGGTGAAAAACTGTTTTTT. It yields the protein CASRLGGLGEKLFF.